Each of the 15 T cell receptor beta chains below was sequenced from the same sample in a study of EBV T-cell therapy then PD-1 blockade in nasopharyngeal carcinoma. The antigens of these receptors remain unknown. Sample treatment: AdE1-LMPpoly-expanded autologous EBV-specific T-cell therapy followed by anti-PD-1 nivolumab. The assay was immunoSEQ multiplex PCR, and TCRdb's table has in-frame clones only and misses some. The sample has some 14,000 clones, 80% to 90% seen once. The sample here was CD8+ T cells from blood, taken at roughly day 99 from a patient whose treatment included autologous EBV-specific T cells and nivolumab. The receptors derive from a man aged 40-55 years with nasopharyngeal carcinoma.

This chain links TRBV28 with TRBJ1-4; D might be TRBD1 (5 bases). Trimming took 5 bases from V and 7 from J, leaving 26 bases between them. Per germline, CDR1 MDHEN and CDR2 SYDVKM. CDR3 length: 18 amino acids. This chain's CDR3 is CASSPLVGHPTGGEKLFF. The CDR3 DNA is TGTGCCAGCAGTCCACTTGTCGGACACCCTACCGGGGGTGAAAAACTGTTTTTT.

The chain employs TRBV2 and TRBJ2-1; TRBD2 matches 14 bases. This CDR3 has 17 residues. In germline, CDR1 is SNHLY, CDR2 FYNNEI. J gave up 1 base and V 7 bases, and 6 bases lay outside the gene matches. The CDR3 sequence: CASTRLAGGNSYNEQFF. CDR3 DNA sequence: TGTGCCAGCACCAGACTAGCGGGGGGGAATTCCTACAATGAGCAGTTCTTC.

The rearrangement joins TRBV10-2 to TRBJ2-5; D may match TRBD1 or TRBD2 (5 bases each). Germline CDR1 and CDR2: WSHSY and SAAADI. The CDR3 consists of 15 residues. V lost 5 bases and J 2 bases, leaving 15 bases between the germline ends. CDR3 loop: CASSIHGAAQETQYF. In nucleotides, the CDR3 is TGCGCCAGCAGTATCCACGGGGCCGCGCAAGAGACCCAGTACTTC.

This chain links TRBV28 with TRBJ2-4, with D perhaps TRBD1 or TRBD2 (6 bases each). CDR1 and CDR2 (germline): MDHEN, SYDVKM. The CDR3 totals 14 residues. V dropped 3 bases and J dropped 8 bases, with 14 bases sitting between them. The chain's CDR3 is CASSFSGEVDIQYF. CDR3 DNA sequence: TGTGCCAGCAGTTTTTCAGGGGAGGTGGACATTCAGTACTTC.

CDR3 bases: TGTGCCAGCAGTTACTCGTCCGGGGAGGTTTCAGCTTTCTTT. It codes for CASSYSSGEVSAFF. The chain carries TRBV6-6 and TRBJ1-1; D is undetermined. Germline CDR1 is MNHNY and CDR2 is SVGAGI (reference sequence). The germline V and J ends were trimmed by 0 bases and 10 bases, with 15 bases remaining between them. The CDR3 consists of 14 residues.

The chain links TRBV19 to TRBJ1-3; D perhaps matches TRBD1 (5 bases). CDR3 size: 17 residues. Germline CDR1 LNHDA, CDR2 SQIVND (reference sequence). Trimming left V 0 bases short and J 4 bases short, with 16 bases between. As DNA, the CDR3 is TGTGCCAGTAGTATAGATCTCGGCGGGGCTCGAGGAAACACCATATATTTT. Protein sequence: CASSIDLGGARGNTIYF.

This chain uses TRBV4-1 with TRBJ1-2, with no clear D. The CDR3 covers 13 residues. V was clipped by 1 base and J by 2 bases, with 5 bases between them. Germline CDR1 and CDR2: MGHRA and YSYEKL. The CDR3 loop reads CASSQGLNYGYTF. The CDR3 coding sequence is TGCGCCAGCAGCCAAGGTTTAAACTATGGCTACACCTTC.

V and J are TRBV5-4 and TRBJ1-6, with TRBD1 as a possible D gene (5 bases). Germline V gene lookup returns CDR1 SGHNT and CDR2 YYREEE (reference sequence). The CDR3 consists of 16 residues. Trimming cost V 5 bases and J 7 bases, with 19 bases left between them. The CDR3 here is CASSEQEVIRNSPLHF. As DNA, the CDR3 is TGTGCCAGCAGTGAACAGGAAGTAATAAGGAATTCACCCCTCCACTTT.

This clone was counted between two and nine times. Sequence at one end of the junction differs from germline and may be a read error. This rearrangement joins TRBV6-6 to TRBJ1-5, with D unresolved. Germline V gives CDR1 MNHNY, CDR2 SVGAGI (reference sequence). CDR3 length equals 9 residues. The CDR3 DNA reads as TGTGCCAGCAGGAGACGGTGTTCATTT. This encodes CASRRRCSF.

This clone was recorded only once. This chain links TRBV4-3 with TRBJ2-7, with a possible D match to TRBD1 (6 bases). Germline loops: CDR1 LGHNA, CDR2 YSLEER. The CDR3 extends over 16 amino acids. V lost 1 base to trimming and J lost 0 bases, with 13 bases between them. This CDR3 reads CASSQAPGELSYEQYF. CDR3 in DNA: TGCGCCAGCAGCCAAGCCCCAGGGGAACTCTCCTACGAGCAGTACTTC.

The chain couples TRBV14 to TRBJ1-1; 10 bases map to TRBD1. This CDR3 contains 17 residues. Looked up from germline, CDR1 is SGHDN and CDR2 is FVKESK. V was clipped by 0 bases and J by 5 bases; unmatched bases: 9. The CDR3 region has the DNA TGTGCCAGCAGCCAAGAAGGGTGGACAGGGGGTCGGACTGAAGCTTTCTTT. It yields the protein CASSQEGWTGGRTEAFF.

The rearrangement joins TRBV29-1 to TRBJ2-7, with D unclear. The V and J ends lost 5 bases and 6 bases respectively, with 8 bases between them. The CDR3 is 10 amino acids. Germline V CDR1 and CDR2: SQVTM, ANQGSEA. The CDR3 DNA follows: TGCAGCGTTCTGGGGATCGAGCAGTACTTC. Translated: CSVLGIEQYF.

The CDR3 DNA follows: TGTGCCAGCTCACCACCCAGGGGAGGGGATCAGCCCCAGCATTTT. As protein: CASSPPRGGDQPQHF. The gene calls are TRBV18 and TRBJ1-5; tentative D call: TRBD1 (6 bases). There are 15 residues in the CDR3. Germline CDR1 is KGHSH and CDR2 is LQKENI. The ends were cut back, 0 bases at V and 5 bases at J, with 11 bases in the middle.

This chain joins TRBV20-1 and TRBJ1-1; no clear D. There are 10 residues in the CDR3. V was cut by 7 bases and J by 8 bases, with 11 bases left in between. Per germline, CDR1 DFQATT and CDR2 SNEGSKA (reference sequence). CDR3 DNA sequence: TGCAGTGTGGGTGGGGTAGAAGCTTTCTTT. As protein: CSVGGVEAFF.

In regard to this clone: Sequence at one end of the junction differs from germline and may be a read error. The chain joins TRBV6-5 to TRBJ2-7, with 13 positions matching TRBD2. The CDR3 is 15 residues long. Germline CDR1 MNHEY, CDR2 SVGAGI. The CDR3 loop reads CASSHSTSGGNEQYF. DNA for the CDR3: TGTGCCAGCAGTCACTCGACTAGCGGGGGGAACGAGCAGTACTTC.